A single sample is the source of the 22 T cell receptor beta chains below, sequenced in a study of blood T cell repertoires in COVID-19. Method: immunoSEQ multiplex PCR; TCRdb's copy keeps in-frame clones and lacks some. The sample lists roughly 350,000 clones; 88% were seen once. Sequencing was done on a sample of peripheral blood. These receptors all come from a woman aged 70-85 years with COVID-19, enrolled during active disease.

This clone was counted a few times. This chain joins TRBV30 and TRBJ1-1; D unresolved. V dropped 7 bases and J dropped 1 base, with 7 bases sitting between them. The CDR3 is 11 residues long. Germline loops: CDR1 GTSNPN, CDR2 SVGIG (reference sequence). CDR3 in DNA: TGTGCCTCCCCAGGGAACACTGAAGCTTTCTTT. Its protein is CASPGNTEAFF.

In the case of this clone: Germline and junction disagree at one end, which may indicate a read error. The chain combines TRBV30 with TRBJ2-4; D might be TRBD2 (6 bases). The CDR3 covers 11 residues. CDR1 is GTSNPN and CDR2 is SVGIG in the germline V gene (reference sequence). The CDR3 protein is CAWRVGGRVTF. CDR3 in DNA: TGTGCCTGGAGAGTAGGAGGGAGAGTCACCTTC.

The chain carries TRBV7-3 and TRBJ1-1; no firm D call. The V and J ends lost 8 bases and 11 bases respectively, with 21 bases between them. The CDR3 runs 13 residues. Germline CDR1 SGHTA, CDR2 FQGTGA. DNA of the CDR3: TGTGCCAGCCGAAATGCGGTTAACTTCCCCGCTTTCTTT. Translated, it gives CASRNAVNFPAFF.

V is TRBV14 and J is TRBJ2-3; tentatively, D is TRBD2 (6 bases). Germline-derived CDR1 and CDR2 are SGHDN and FVKESK. V lost 4 bases to trimming and J lost 3 bases, with 14 bases between them. The CDR3 is 15 amino acids. The CDR3 nucleotides are TGTGCCAGCAGCCCCCGGGACTTTTCTACAGATACGCAGTATTTT. Its translation is CASSPRDFSTDTQYF.

The chain combines TRBV6-6 with TRBJ1-5, with a possible D match to TRBD1 (6 bases). The CDR3 loop spans 16 amino acids. Germline CDR1 is MNHNY and CDR2 is SVGAGI (reference sequence). Trimming cost V 0 bases and J 1 base, with 10 bases left between them. This chain's CDR3 is CASSYSRGGSNQPQHF. In DNA, the CDR3 is TGTGCCAGCAGTTACTCACGGGGGGGCAGCAATCAGCCCCAGCATTTT.

V usage is TRBV5-1 and J usage is TRBJ1-1; TRBD1 might be the D (5 bases). The V end lost 1 base, the J end lost 3 bases, and 10 bases lay between the germline ends. The CDR3 consists of 14 residues. CDR1 and CDR2 (germline): SGHRS, YFSETQ. The CDR3 reads CASSLPAGDTEAFF. Written as DNA, the CDR3 is TGCGCCAGCAGCTTGCCAGCGGGGGACACTGAAGCTTTCTTT.

This chain uses TRBV7-2 with TRBJ2-7, with a possible D match to TRBD2 (5 bases). The CDR3 runs 15 residues. The germline V gene encodes CDR1 SGHTA and CDR2 FQGNSA. The germline V and J ends were trimmed by 5 bases and 3 bases, with 17 bases remaining between them. The DNA of the CDR3 is TGTGCCAGCAGCCCATCCTCGGGGAATATCTACGAGCAGTACTTC. It codes for CASSPSSGNIYEQYF. The variable domain in full, with the rest retrieved from reference TRBV7-2 and TRBJ2-7, is GAGVSQSPSNKVTEKGKDVELRCDPISGHTALYWYRQSLGQGLEFLIYFQGNSAPDKSGLPSDRFSAERTGGSVSTLTIQRTQQEDSAVYLCASSPSSGNIYEQYFGPGTRLTVT.

V usage is TRBV21-1 and J usage is TRBJ2-7; the table's TRBD2 call for D was not verified on the DNA. TRBV21-1 represents a pseudogene. The CDR3 contains 16 residues. DNA for the CDR3: TGTGCCAGCAGCAAAGTCCCCGTTCCCCCCCGGTTAAGGCAGTACTTC. Amino acid sequence: CASSKVPVPPRLRQYF.

The V and J genes are TRBV15 and TRBJ1-1; 9 bases fit TRBD1. With 3 bases clipped from V and 10 bases from J, the junction kept 6 bases outside the gene matches. The CDR3 runs to 13 residues. The germline V gene has CDR1 LNHNV and CDR2 YYDKDF (reference sequence). This CDR3 is CATSRGTGKLAFF. The DNA of the CDR3 is TGTGCCACCAGCAGGGGGACAGGGAAGTTAGCTTTCTTT.

The V and J genes are TRBV27 and TRBJ1-6; TRBD1 is a possible D gene (5 bases). The CDR3 is 13 amino acids. The V gene lost 2 bases and the J gene lost 7 bases, with 6 bases spanning the gap. Looked up from germline, CDR1 is MNHEY and CDR2 is SMNVEV (reference sequence). In nucleotides, the CDR3 is TGTGCCAGCAGTTTAAGACAGAATTCACCCCTCCACTTT. This codes for CASSLRQNSPLHF.

CDR3: CASSQRTGGIAGRDEQFF. The CDR3 DNA sequence: TGTGCCAGCAGCCAACGGACAGGGGGCATAGCGGGGCGCGATGAGCAGTTCTTC. This chain links TRBV3-1 (or the pseudogene TRBV3-2) with TRBJ2-1; TRBD1 matches at 11 bases. The CDR3 sequence is 18 residues long. Per germline, CDR1 LGHDT and CDR2 YNNKEL (reference sequence). Unmatched junction bases numbered 14, after V lost 2 bases and J lost 8 bases.

In regard to this clone: Other DNA sequences in the same sample also yield this CDR3. The CDR3 sequence is CASSLEYGGNYGYTF. Written as DNA, the CDR3 is TGTGCCAGCAGCTTAGAATATGGAGGGAACTATGGCTACACCTTC. The chain employs TRBV11-2 and TRBJ1-2; no definite D call. The CDR3 consists of 15 residues. Trimming stripped 0 bases from V and 2 bases from J, with 10 bases between. Germline values: CDR1 SGHAT, CDR2 FQNNGV.

J is TRBJ2-3 and V is TRBV19; D is perhaps TRBD1 (6 bases). The CDR3 has 14 residues. Germline CDR1 is LNHDA and CDR2 is SQIVND (reference sequence). V was pared by 7 bases and J by 2 bases, with 13 bases between. CDR3 nucleotide sequence: TGTGCCAGTAATAACAGGGTTGCCACAGATACGCAGTATTTT. It yields the protein CASNNRVATDTQYF.

The chain couples TRBV5-1 to TRBJ2-6; a possible D gene is TRBD1 (5 bases). The CDR3 spans 15 residues. Trimming removed 4 bases from V and 4 bases from J, with 12 bases in between. The germline gives CDR1 SGHRS, CDR2 YFSETQ. Here the CDR3 reads CASSPIGEGANVLTF. The CDR3 bases are TGCGCCAGCAGCCCTATAGGGGAAGGGGCCAACGTCCTGACTTTC.

This rearrangement joins TRBV6-5 to TRBJ1-2; perhaps TRBD1 as D (6 bases). V was shortened by 6 bases and J by 5 bases, with 13 bases between the two germline ends. Germline CDR1 MNHEY, CDR2 SVGAGI. The CDR3 is 13 residues long. The CDR3 here is CASSTGFGYGYTF. The CDR3 DNA reads as TGTGCCAGCAGCACAGGGTTTGGGTATGGCTACACCTTC.

J is TRBJ2-2 and V is TRBV18, with D perhaps TRBD1 (6 bases). The V gene's germline CDR1 is KGHSH and CDR2 LQKENI. Trimming removed 3 bases at V and 1 base at J, with 9 bases between. The CDR3 length is 15 residues. In DNA form, the CDR3 reads TGTGCCAGCTCACCCCGGGACAAGAACACCGGGGAGCTGTTTTTT. It codes for CASSPRDKNTGELFF.

The chain uses TRBV18 and TRBJ1-4; TRBD1 agrees at 11 bases. V trimming: 3 bases; J trimming: 6 bases; junction bases outside the gene matches: 3. Germline assignment: CDR1 KGHSH and CDR2 LQKENI. CDR3 length: 15 residues. The CDR3 is CASSPRTGGHEKLFF. The CDR3 region has the DNA TGTGCCAGCTCACCTCGGACAGGGGGCCATGAAAAACTGTTTTTT. Looking up the rest from reference TRBV18 and TRBJ1-4 gives the full variable domain: NAGVMQNPRHLVRRRGQEARLRCSPMKGHSHVYWYRQLPEEGLKFMVYLQKENIIDESGMPKERFSAEFPKEGPSILRIQQVVRGDSAAYFCASSPRTGGHEKLFFGSGTQLSVL.

V is TRBV12-5 and J is TRBJ1-4; TRBD1 matches 8 bases. Per the germline V gene, CDR1 is LGHNT and CDR2 is FRNRAP. Trimming at V came to 0 bases and at J to 6 bases, leaving 6 bases not matched to a gene. This CDR3 spans 16 amino acids. The CDR3: CASGLVLDRGYEKLFF. CDR3 DNA: TGTGCTAGTGGTTTGGTATTAGACAGGGGATATGAAAAACTGTTTTTT.

The chain uses TRBV7-2 and TRBJ2-3; 7 nucleotides line up with TRBD2. This CDR3 region has 18 residues. Germline values: CDR1 SGHTA, CDR2 FQGNSA. V gave up 1 base and J gave up 5 bases; unmatched junction bases: 15. The DNA of the CDR3 is TGTGCCAGCAGCTTAGAACCCTCCCAGCGGGGTAAGAGAGATACGCAGTATTTT. This translates into CASSLEPSQRGKRDTQYF.

The chain combines TRBV11-2 with TRBJ2-3; TRBD2 agrees at 15 bases. The CDR3 totals 17 residues. V shed 4 bases, J shed 10 bases, and the junction held 12 bases outside the gene matches. Germline loops: CDR1 SGHAT, CDR2 FQNNGV. The DNA for the CDR3 is TGTGCCAGCAGCTCCAGGACTAGCGGGGGGGCTAGCGTCGCGCAGTATTTT. This sequence encodes CASSSRTSGGASVAQYF. Full variable domain (remainder filled in from reference TRBV11-2 and TRBJ2-3): EAGVAQSPRYKIIEKRQSVAFWCNPISGHATLYWYQQILGQGPKLLIQFQNNGVVDDSQLPKDRFSAERLKGVDSTLKIQPAKLEDSAVYLCASSSRTSGGASVAQYFGPGTRLTVL.

The chain combines TRBV11-2 with TRBJ1-5; D gene ambiguous. Trimming cost V 1 base and J 4 bases, with 5 bases left between them. Germline CDR1 and CDR2: SGHAT and FQNNGV. The CDR3 spans 13 residues. The CDR3 sequence: CASSLGRNQPQHF. Written as DNA, the CDR3 is TGTGCCAGCAGCTTAGGCAGGAATCAGCCCCAGCATTTT.

The chain has TRBV27 and TRBJ2-1; 8 nucleotides line up with TRBD2. The CDR3 totals 15 residues. With 2 bases clipped from V and 8 bases from J, the junction kept 8 bases outside the gene matches. Germline V gene sequence: CDR1 MNHEY, CDR2 SMNVEV (reference sequence). CDR3 sequence: CASSLGTRWLDEQFF. The CDR3 DNA reads TGTGCCAGCAGTTTAGGGACTAGGTGGTTGGATGAGCAGTTCTTC.